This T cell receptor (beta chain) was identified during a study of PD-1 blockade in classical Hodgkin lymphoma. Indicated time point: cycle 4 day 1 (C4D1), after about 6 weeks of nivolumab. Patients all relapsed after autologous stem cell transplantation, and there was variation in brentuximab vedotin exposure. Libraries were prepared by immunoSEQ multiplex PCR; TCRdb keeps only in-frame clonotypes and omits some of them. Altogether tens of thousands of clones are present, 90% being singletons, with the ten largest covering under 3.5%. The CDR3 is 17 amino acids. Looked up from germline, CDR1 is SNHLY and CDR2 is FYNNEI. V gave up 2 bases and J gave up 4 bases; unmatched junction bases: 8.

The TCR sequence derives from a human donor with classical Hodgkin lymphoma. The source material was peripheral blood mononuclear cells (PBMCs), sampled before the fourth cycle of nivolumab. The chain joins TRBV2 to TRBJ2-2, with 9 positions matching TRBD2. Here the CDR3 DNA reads TGTGCCAGCAGTGAACGGGGTAGCGGGGGCGCCACCGGGGAGCTGTTTTTT. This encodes CASSERGSGGATGELFF. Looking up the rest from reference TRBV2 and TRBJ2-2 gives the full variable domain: EPEVTQTPSHQVTQMGQEVILRCVPISNHLYFYWYRQILGQKVEFLVSFYNNEISEKSEIFDDQFSVERPDGSNFTLKIRSTKLEDSAMYFCASSERGSGGATGELFFGEGSRLTVL.